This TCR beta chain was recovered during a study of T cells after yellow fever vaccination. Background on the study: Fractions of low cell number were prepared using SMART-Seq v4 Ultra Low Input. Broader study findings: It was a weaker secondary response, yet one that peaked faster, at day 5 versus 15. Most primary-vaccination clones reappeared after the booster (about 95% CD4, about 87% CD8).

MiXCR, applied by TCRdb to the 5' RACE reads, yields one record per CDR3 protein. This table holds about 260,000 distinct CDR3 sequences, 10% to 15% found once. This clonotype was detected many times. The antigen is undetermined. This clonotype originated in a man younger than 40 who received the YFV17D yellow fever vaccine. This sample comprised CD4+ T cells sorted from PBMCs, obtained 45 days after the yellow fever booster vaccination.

CDR3 nucleotide sequence: TGTGCCAGCACTCAGGGGAATTCACCCCTCCACTTT. Protein product: CASTQGNSPLHF. The J gene is TRBJ1-6, the V gene TRBV6-5, with a weak D call TRBD1 (6 bases). CDR3 length: 12 amino acids. Germline CDR1 reads MNHEY; CDR2 reads SVGAGI. V was clipped by 7 bases and J by 7 bases, with 8 bases between them.